A single sample gave rise to the 14 T cell receptor beta chains below, sequenced in a study of radiation and T cells in renal cell carcinoma. The repertoire was sequenced with immunoSEQ multiplex PCR; TCRdb's copy has only in-frame clones and lacks some. The sample lists around 130,000 clones, roughly 91% seen once, with 5.5% to 6.5% in the top ten. Noted time point: blood 2 weeks post-SBRT. Treatment of the sample: 15 Gy SBRT to primary tumor, nephrectomy 4 weeks later. Specimen: blood, collected from a patient whose treatment included radiotherapy and nephrectomy. All receptors derive from a woman in her seventies with renal cell carcinoma.

The CDR3 protein is CASSLMGDTQYF. The CDR3 DNA follows: TGTGCCAGCAGTTTAATGGGAGATACGCAGTATTTT. The chain recombines TRBV27 with TRBJ2-3, with D unresolved. Trimming stripped 2 bases from V and 5 bases from J, with 5 bases between. The CDR3 sequence is 12 residues long. Germline V gene data show CDR1 as MNHEY and CDR2 as SMNVEV (reference sequence).

Comments on this clone: Different DNA sequences within this sample yield the same CDR3. The V call is TRBV5-6, the J call TRBJ1-1; TRBD1 matches at 8 bases. V gave up 4 bases and J gave up 3 bases; unmatched junction bases: 5. The CDR3 is 14 amino acids. The germline V gene encodes CDR1 SGHDT and CDR2 YYEEEE. CDR3 sequence reads: CASSTTGGDTEAFF. In nucleotides, the CDR3 is TGTGCCAGCAGCACCACAGGGGGAGACACTGAAGCTTTCTTT.

The genes are TRBV6-1 and TRBJ2-5; D unresolved. Trimming took 2 bases from V and 9 from J, leaving 25 bases between them. Germline V CDR1 and CDR2: MNHNS, SASEGT. This CDR3 is built from 17 residues. Written as DNA, the CDR3 is TGTGCCAGCAGTGAATCGTCTGCAACTCAAATCCTTAGGGCCCAGTACTTC. Encoded protein: CASSESSATQILRAQYF.

The chain combines TRBV18 with TRBJ2-7; D unclear. The CDR3 totals 13 residues. Germline loops: CDR1 KGHSH, CDR2 LQKENI. Trimming removed 3 bases at V and 6 bases at J, with 12 bases between. The CDR3 DNA sequence: TGTGCCAGCTCACCTTCGAGTAGTGCCGAGCAGTACTTC. Its protein is CASSPSSSAEQYF.

This sequence joins TRBV28 and TRBJ1-6, with D possibly matching TRBD1 (5 bases). The germline V and J ends were trimmed by 2 bases and 6 bases, with 8 bases remaining between them. This CDR3 spans 14 amino acids. Germline V gives CDR1 MDHEN, CDR2 SYDVKM. In DNA form, the CDR3 reads TGTGCCAGCAGTTTAATTAGGGGTAATTCACCCCTCCACTTT. Translated, it gives CASSLIRGNSPLHF.

This clone was seen a single time. V is TRBV7-2 and J is TRBJ2-7; 10 nucleotides line up with TRBD2. The V gene's germline CDR1 is SGHTA and CDR2 FQGNSA. The CDR3 runs 16 residues. J lost 3 bases, V lost 0 bases, and 5 bases had no gene match. The CDR3, as DNA: TGTGCCAGCAGCTTAGCGTCGTCTAGCGGGGGCTACGAGCAGTACTTC. Its protein is CASSLASSSGGYEQYF.

The rearrangement joins TRBV30 to TRBJ2-2, with D possibly TRBD1 on 5 matching bases. Germline lookup yields CDR1 GTSNPN and CDR2 SVGIG (reference sequence). V dropped 2 bases and J dropped 7 bases, with 17 bases sitting between them. There are 15 residues in the CDR3. For the CDR3, the DNA is TGTGCCTGGAGTCCCGGACAACTCGACGTCGGGGAGCTGTTTTTT. This translates into CAWSPGQLDVGELFF.

V gene TRBV5-1 combines with J gene TRBJ2-5; D possibly corresponds to TRBD2 (6 bases). The CDR3 spans 14 residues. V shed 4 bases and J shed 2 bases, with 12 bases lying between them. The germline CDR1 and CDR2 sequences are SGHRS and YFSETQ. The CDR3 nucleotides are TGCGCCAGCAGCGGGGGGTCGGGGCAAGAGACCCAGTACTTC. Protein product: CASSGGSGQETQYF.

The chain couples TRBV6-6 to TRBJ1-2, with 8 bases matching TRBD1. This CDR3 region has 12 residues. CDR1 is MNHNY, CDR2 SVGAGI, per germline (reference sequence). J gave up 2 bases and V 8 bases, and 1 base lay outside the gene matches. The CDR3 DNA is TGTGCCAGCCGACAGGGGAACTATGGCTACACCTTC. Protein product: CASRQGNYGYTF.

The V and J genes are TRBV7-2 and TRBJ1-2; D may be TRBD1 (5 bases). The germline CDR1 and CDR2 sequences are SGHTA and FQGNSA. The CDR3 is made up of 17 amino acids. Trimming cost V 4 bases and J 4 bases, with 22 bases left between them. CDR3 loop: CASSSRDGHTPLYGYTF. DNA for the CDR3: TGTGCCAGCAGCTCAAGGGACGGACACACACCCCTCTATGGCTACACCTTC.

This clone was recorded once. The V call is TRBV10-3, the J call TRBJ2-7, with D tentatively TRBD1 (5 bases). This CDR3 spans 13 amino acids. V was pared by 3 bases and J by 3 bases, with 9 bases between. Per germline, CDR1 ENHRY and CDR2 SYGVKD. The CDR3 spells CAISEIGDYEQYF. As DNA, the CDR3 is TGTGCCATCAGTGAAATAGGGGACTACGAGCAGTACTTC.

The rearrangement links TRBV4-1 to TRBJ2-5, with D possibly matching TRBD2 (5 bases). Germline-derived CDR1 and CDR2 are MGHRA and YSYEKL. CDR3 size: 14 residues. V lost 0 bases and J 4 bases, leaving 9 bases between the germline ends. The CDR3 coding sequence is TGCGCCAGCAGCCAAGATCCGGGGTCAGAGACCCAGTACTTC. Translation: CASSQDPGSETQYF.

The chain combines TRBV5-1 with TRBJ2-2; D not certain. This CDR3 has 14 residues. The germline V and J ends were trimmed by 5 bases and 1 base, with 9 bases remaining between them. Germline assignment: CDR1 SGHRS and CDR2 YFSETQ. The CDR3 coding sequence is TGCGCCAGCAGTCAAAACGGGAACACCGGGGAGCTGTTTTTT. Amino acid sequence: CASSQNGNTGELFF.

The V and J genes are TRBV29-1 and TRBJ2-6, with 9 bases identical to TRBD1. Germline V lookup: CDR1 SQVTM, CDR2 ANQGSEA. The CDR3 contains 15 residues. V was pared by 5 bases and J by 4 bases, with 6 bases of the junction left unmatched. The CDR3 loop reads CSVQQGAVGANVLTF. CDR3 coding DNA: TGCAGCGTTCAACAGGGGGCGGTAGGGGCCAACGTCCTGACTTTC.